Listed here are 19 T cell receptor beta chains from one sample, sequenced in a study of blood T cell repertoires in COVID-19. The table came from immunoSEQ multiplex PCR; TCRdb's copy has only in-frame clones and leaves some out. Of fewer than 85,000 clones listed, roughly nine tenths were seen once; the top ten hold 9.1%. Sequencing input: peripheral blood. The source is a human donor in a cohort sampled during active COVID-19.

The chain has TRBV14 and TRBJ2-7, with 8 bases matching TRBD1. Looked up from germline, CDR1 is SGHDN and CDR2 is FVKESK. The CDR3 covers 15 residues. The J segment lost 4 bases and the V segment lost 4 bases, leaving 9 bases of the junction unmatched. The CDR3 DNA reads TGTGCCAGCAGCCTATACGACAGGGGTAATTACGAGCAGTACTTC. Translation gives CASSLYDRGNYEQYF.

V and J are TRBV2 and TRBJ1-3; D gene unclear. V dropped 3 bases and J dropped 4 bases, with 10 bases sitting between them. This CDR3 is 14 amino acids long. The germline V gene encodes CDR1 SNHLY and CDR2 FYNNEI. The CDR3 loop reads CASSDGGRGNTIYF. CDR3 nucleotide sequence: TGTGCCAGCAGTGATGGTGGGAGAGGAAACACCATATATTTT.

This chain uses TRBV19 with TRBJ1-5, with TRBD1 identical over 7 bases. Germline V gene data show CDR1 as LNHDA and CDR2 as SQIVND (reference sequence). CDR3 length: 15 residues. With 5 bases clipped from V and 3 bases from J, the junction kept 7 bases outside the gene matches. The CDR3 nucleotides are TGTGCCAGTAGTCCACAGGGGAACGTCAATCAGCCCCAGCATTTT. Its translation: CASSPQGNVNQPQHF. The complete variable domain, with remaining parts taken from reference TRBV19 and TRBJ1-5, reads DGGITQSPKYLFRKEGQNVTLSCEQNLNHDAMYWYRQDPGQGLRLIYYSQIVNDFQKGDIAEGYSVSREKKESFPLTVTSAQKNPTAFYLCASSPQGNVNQPQHFGDGTRLSIL.

The chain is built from TRBV10-3 and TRBJ1-3; 12 bases are a match to TRBD1. Germline CDR1 reads ENHRY; CDR2 reads SYGVKD. V lost 6 bases and J lost 7; bases outside the gene matches: 7. The CDR3 loop spans 15 amino acids. The CDR3 spells CAIRGLGQGANTIYF. Written as DNA, the CDR3 is TGTGCCATCAGGGGACTGGGACAGGGGGCGAACACCATATATTTT.

The chain carries TRBV19 and TRBJ1-2; D possibly corresponds to TRBD1 (6 bases). The CDR3 covers 13 residues. V was pared by 4 bases and J by 7 bases, with 13 bases between. Germline CDR1 and CDR2: LNHDA and SQIVND (reference sequence). The CDR3 region is CASSNQGRTGYTF. In nucleotides, the CDR3 is TGTGCCAGTAGTAACCAGGGGAGAACTGGCTACACCTTC.

In regard to this clone: Other DNA sequences in this sample translate to the same CDR3. The chain uses TRBV19 and TRBJ2-3; D not certain. The CDR3 has 15 amino acids. Trimming cost V 10 bases and J 3 bases, with 20 bases left between them. Germline CDR1 LNHDA, CDR2 SQIVND (reference sequence). The CDR3 DNA reads TGTGCCACCCGAGGTACGGATATAAGTACAGATACGCAGTATTTT. This encodes CATRGTDISTDTQYF.

The chain combines TRBV27 with TRBJ1-1; D is ambiguous. Looked up from germline, CDR1 is MNHEY and CDR2 is SMNVEV (reference sequence). The CDR3 has 10 amino acids. Trimming cost V 8 bases and J 3 bases, with 4 bases left between them. CDR3 DNA sequence: TGTGCCAGCCGGTACACTGAAGCTTTCTTT. Amino acid sequence: CASRYTEAFF.

In DNA form, the CDR3 reads TGTGCCAGCAGCCAGCCGGGCAGGGGCCACAATGAGCAGTTCTTC. Its translation: CASSQPGRGHNEQFF. V usage is TRBV9 and J usage is TRBJ2-1; TRBD1 might be the D (6 bases). V was trimmed by 4 bases and J by 5 bases, leaving 16 bases between them. From germline, CDR1 is SGDLS and CDR2 YYNGEE. CDR3 size: 15 residues. The variable domain in full, completed from reference TRBV9 and TRBJ2-1, reads DSGVTQTPKHLITATGQRVTLRCSPRSGDLSVYWYQQSLDQGLQFLIQYYNGEERAKGNILERFSAQQFPDLHSELNLSSLELGDSALYFCASSQPGRGHNEQFFGPGTRLTVL.

The chain recombines TRBV7-9 with TRBJ2-3; 13 positions match TRBD2. V gave up 5 bases and J gave up 2 bases; unmatched junction bases: 4. CDR1 SEHNR and CDR2 FQNEAQ come from the germline V gene (reference sequence). The CDR3 runs to 16 residues. CDR3 nucleotide sequence: TGTGCCAGCAGCAAACTAGCGGGAGGGCCCACAGATACGCAGTATTTT. Residues: CASSKLAGGPTDTQYF. Using reference TRBV7-9 and TRBJ2-3 for the parts outside the CDR3, the full variable domain is DTGVSQNPRHKITKRGQNVTFRCDPISEHNRLYWYRQTLGQGPEFLTYFQNEAQLEKSRLLSDRFSAERPKGSFSTLEIQRTEQGDSAMYLCASSKLAGGPTDTQYFGPGTRLTVL.

V and J are TRBV11-2 and TRBJ2-3, with 7 bases identical to TRBD2. The CDR3 contains 14 residues. Per germline, CDR1 SGHAT and CDR2 FQNNGV. V dropped 1 base and J dropped 7; count of bases not matched to a gene: 5. The CDR3 DNA reads TGTGCCAGCAGCTTAGTGAGCGGGGTCTATACGCAGTATTTT. It specifies CASSLVSGVYTQYF. Based on the CDR3 plus reference TRBV11-2 and TRBJ2-3, the full variable domain is EAGVAQSPRYKIIEKRQSVAFWCNPISGHATLYWYQQILGQGPKLLIQFQNNGVVDDSQLPKDRFSAERLKGVDSTLKIQPAKLEDSAVYLCASSLVSGVYTQYFGPGTRLTVL.

V and J are TRBV18 and TRBJ2-1; possible D gene TRBD1, 7 bases. Trimming stripped 5 bases from V and 3 bases from J, with 14 bases between. This CDR3 region has 15 residues. The germline gives CDR1 KGHSH, CDR2 LQKENI. The CDR3 DNA reads TGTGCCAGCTCAGCCGACAGGGAGGTCTACAATGAGCAGTTCTTC. Translated, it gives CASSADREVYNEQFF. Using reference TRBV18 and TRBJ2-1 for the parts outside the CDR3, the full variable domain is NAGVMQNPRHLVRRRGQEARLRCSPMKGHSHVYWYRQLPEEGLKFMVYLQKENIIDESGMPKERFSAEFPKEGPSILRIQQVVRGDSAAYFCASSADREVYNEQFFGPGTRLTVL.

The chain links TRBV4-1 to TRBJ1-3; D gene uncertain. The CDR3 covers 16 residues. Germline V lookup: CDR1 MGHRA, CDR2 YSYEKL. V dropped 3 bases and J dropped 1 base, with 13 bases sitting between them. The DNA of the CDR3 is TGCGCCAGCAGCCATCCTGGACGGGATTCTGGAAACACCATATATTTT. This codes for CASSHPGRDSGNTIYF.

On this clone itself: The sample has other DNA sequences that encode this CDR3 too. The V and J genes are TRBV12-3 or TRBV12-4 and TRBJ1-1; D ambiguous. The CDR3 extends over 13 amino acids. With 6 bases removed from V and 1 base from J, the gap between germline ends came to 9 bases. CDR3 loop: CASRPTGNTEAFF. The CDR3 nucleotides read TGTGCCAGCAGACCGACGGGGAACACTGAAGCTTTCTTT.

This rearrangement joins TRBV29-1 to TRBJ2-5, with 9 bases lining up with TRBD1. There are 15 residues in the CDR3. Germline V gene lookup returns CDR1 SQVTM and CDR2 ANQGSEA. The junction had 14 bases not matched to a gene; V was cut back by 6 bases and J by 6 bases. The CDR3 sequence: CSVVPGQGLSKTQYF. In nucleotides, the CDR3 is TGCAGCGTCGTACCGGGACAGGGTTTGTCGAAGACCCAGTACTTC.

V is TRBV3-1 (or the pseudogene TRBV3-2) and J is TRBJ1-2; D remains unclear. This CDR3 contains 13 residues. Germline CDR1 LGHDT, CDR2 YNNKEL (reference sequence). The V end was cut by 2 bases, the J end by 0 bases, with 4 bases between. The CDR3 region is CASSQLANYGYTF. Here the CDR3 DNA reads TGTGCCAGCAGCCAACTTGCTAACTATGGCTACACCTTC.

J is TRBJ2-5 and V is TRBV6-5, with a possible D match to TRBD2 (6 bases). The CDR3 extends over 14 amino acids. Trimming cost V 8 bases and J 3 bases, with 16 bases left between them. Per germline, CDR1 MNHEY and CDR2 SVGAGI. CDR3 sequence (DNA): TGTGCCAGCTCCCCGGGGGAGGAGGAAGAGACCCAGTACTTC. Translating it yields CASSPGEEEETQYF.

The chain uses TRBV5-1 and TRBJ2-7; 10 bases match TRBD2. J gave up 5 bases and V 0 bases, and 5 bases lay outside the gene matches. Germline V gene lookup returns CDR1 SGHRS and CDR2 YFSETQ. This CDR3 region has 15 residues. The CDR3 coding sequence is TGCGCCAGCAGCTTGGAGGGACTAGCGAACAACGAGCAGTACTTC. It translates to CASSLEGLANNEQYF. The full variable domain, in which reference TRBV5-1 and TRBJ2-7 provide the parts outside the CDR3, is KAGVTQTPRYLIKTRGQQVTLSCSPISGHRSVSWYQQTPGQGLQFLFEYFSETQRNKGNFPGRFSGRQFSNSRSEMNVSTLELGDSALYLCASSLEGLANNEQYFGPGTRLTVT.

This clone was recorded once. CDR3 coding DNA: TGTGCCAGCAGTGAAGGGTCGTTTAGGGGCTCAATCGGAAACACCATATATTTT. This gives the protein CASSEGSFRGSIGNTIYF. The J gene is TRBJ1-3, the V gene TRBV6-1, with a weak D call TRBD1 (5 bases). In germline, CDR1 is MNHNS, CDR2 SASEGT. Trimming shortened V by 1 base and J by 4 bases, and 20 bases separated the two germline ends. The CDR3 has 18 residues.

The chain has TRBV5-4 and TRBJ2-4; perhaps TRBD2 as D (6 bases). V lost 4 bases and J lost 0, with 17 bases in between. The CDR3 contains 17 residues. Germline assignment: CDR1 SGHNT and CDR2 YYREEE (reference sequence). The CDR3 DNA follows: TGTGCCAGCAGCCGGGCCGGGGGTGACCTAGCCAAAAACATTCAGTACTTC. Protein product: CASSRAGGDLAKNIQYF.